The sequence of this T cell receptor beta chain was determined in a study of T cell changes during pregnancy in multiple sclerosis. V was shortened by 5 bases and J by 8 bases, with 16 bases between the two germline ends. The CDR3 totals 14 residues. The germline gives CDR1 MDHEN, CDR2 SYDVKM. Produced via immunoSEQ multiplex PCR; TCRdb's table is partial and in-frame only. This sample has 25,000 to 40,000 clones, with roughly nine tenths found just once. The chain joins TRBV28 to TRBJ1-5; D remains ambiguous. Sequencing used CD8+ T cells from peripheral blood mononuclear cells, obtained in the third trimester of pregnancy. This TCR derives from a female donor with multiple sclerosis, enrolled in a pregnancy study. The CDR3 nucleotides are TGTGCCAGCAGTCCCTCGTCCAGGAGGGAGCCCCAGCATTTT. Translating it yields CASSPSSRREPQHF.